These 30 T cell receptor beta chains were sequenced from one sample in a study of blood T cell repertoires in COVID-19. TCRdb's table, derived via immunoSEQ multiplex PCR, lists solely in-frame clones and lacks some. The table records roughly 100,000 clones, less than 90% of them present only once. Sequences were obtained from peripheral blood. These receptors all come from a human donor in a cohort sampled during active COVID-19.

This sequence joins TRBV5-6 and TRBJ2-7; TRBD2 matches 8 bases. This CDR3 has 15 amino acids. Germline values: CDR1 SGHDT, CDR2 YYEEEE. V shed 4 bases, J shed 5 bases, and the junction held 11 bases outside the gene matches. The DNA of the CDR3 is TGTGCCAGCAGCGGCGGGACTAGTTTTTTGAACGAGCAGTACTTC. It yields the protein CASSGGTSFLNEQYF.

V usage is TRBV5-1 and J usage is TRBJ1-5, with 7 positions matching TRBD1. The ends lost 0 bases at V and 6 bases at J; junction bases unmatched: 0. This CDR3 region has 13 residues. Per germline, CDR1 SGHRS and CDR2 YFSETQ. The CDR3 spells CASSLEGAQPQHF. CDR3 DNA sequence: TGCGCCAGCAGCTTGGAGGGGGCTCAGCCCCAGCATTTT.

The V and J genes are TRBV7-7 and TRBJ1-3; 10 bases agree with TRBD1. Germline trimming cut 5 bases from V and 4 bases from J; bases unmatched to any gene: 8. This CDR3 is 16 amino acids long. Germline assignment: CDR1 SSHAT and CDR2 FNYEAQ (reference sequence). The CDR3 spells CASSPRDRGRGNTIYF. CDR3 in DNA: TGTGCCAGCAGCCCGCGAGACAGGGGGCGCGGAAACACCATATATTTT.

The V call is TRBV4-1, the J call TRBJ1-5, with 8 bases fitting TRBD1. V was pared by 3 bases and J by 7 bases, with 8 bases of the junction left unmatched. Looked up from germline, CDR1 is MGHRA and CDR2 is YSYEKL. CDR3 length: 15 residues. The DNA of the CDR3 is TGCGCCAGCAGCCAGACGGACAGGGTCGAGCAGCCCCAGCATTTT. Protein product: CASSQTDRVEQPQHF.

The V and J genes are TRBV5-5 and TRBJ2-2; 8 nucleotides match TRBD1. Trimming removed 4 bases from V and 1 base from J; junction bases left unmatched: 3. Per germline, CDR1 SGHKS and CDR2 YYEKEE (reference sequence). CDR3 length: 15 residues. Here the CDR3 DNA reads TGTGCCAGCAGCATAACAGGGGGGAACACCGGGGAGCTGTTTTTT. Protein sequence: CASSITGGNTGELFF.

This chain joins TRBV5-6 and TRBJ1-6; D uncertain. Germline V gene lookup returns CDR1 SGHDT and CDR2 YYEEEE. The CDR3 extends over 14 amino acids. Trimming took 6 bases from V and 9 from J, leaving 16 bases between them. The DNA of the CDR3 is TGTGCCAGCACCTTCTTCGGCAGCGGTTCACCCCTCCACTTT. Protein: CASTFFGSGSPLHF.

The V and J genes are TRBV5-1 and TRBJ2-1; 8 nucleotides align to TRBD1. Germline lookup yields CDR1 SGHRS and CDR2 YFSETQ. The trim removed 4 bases at V and 6 bases at J, leaving 9 bases unmatched. This CDR3 is built from 15 residues. The CDR3 reads CASSPGQVNINEQFF. CDR3 coding DNA: TGCGCCAGCAGCCCGGGACAGGTTAACATCAATGAGCAGTTCTTC.

V gene TRBV6-1 combines with J gene TRBJ2-3; 10 nucleotides agree with TRBD1. The germline CDR1 and CDR2 sequences are MNHNS and SASEGT. The CDR3 has 15 amino acids. The ends lost 3 bases at V and 4 bases at J; junction bases unmatched: 4. The CDR3 is CASSDRDRGSDTQYF. DNA for the CDR3: TGTGCCAGCAGTGATCGGGACAGGGGATCAGATACGCAGTATTTT.

The rearrangement links TRBV28 to TRBJ1-1; 10 bases are shared with TRBD1. J lost 5 bases, V lost 6 bases, and 3 bases had no gene match. Germline lookup yields CDR1 MDHEN and CDR2 SYDVKM. The CDR3 is 13 amino acids. For the CDR3, the DNA is TGTGCCAGCAGGAGGACAGGGGGGACTGAAGCTTTCTTT. Protein sequence: CASRRTGGTEAFF.

J is TRBJ2-7 and V is TRBV11-2, with TRBD1 as a possible D gene (5 bases). The CDR3 runs to 13 residues. Germline V lookup: CDR1 SGHAT, CDR2 FQNNGV. V was clipped by 1 base and J by 7 bases, with 11 bases between them. The CDR3 bases are TGTGCCAGCAGCTTAGTAACCCAGGGAGAGCAGTACTTC. The encoded protein is CASSLVTQGEQYF.

The rearrangement links TRBV19 to TRBJ2-1, with D hard to call. CDR1 is LNHDA, CDR2 SQIVND, per germline (reference sequence). The CDR3 is 16 residues long. The V and J ends lost 3 bases and 3 bases respectively, with 15 bases between them. The CDR3, as DNA: TGTGCCAGTAGTATTGGCGAGGTAACTTTCTACAATGAGCAGTTCTTC. It specifies CASSIGEVTFYNEQFF.

The sample holds a few counts of this clone. The rearrangement links TRBV27 to TRBJ2-5; D is unclear. Trimming left V 5 bases short and J 9 bases short, with 16 bases between. Germline V CDR1 and CDR2: MNHEY, SMNVEV (reference sequence). CDR3 length: 13 residues. The CDR3 loop reads CASSGLKKVAQYF. As DNA, the CDR3 is TGTGCCAGCAGTGGGCTAAAAAAAGTGGCCCAGTACTTC.

This chain uses TRBV5-6 with TRBJ2-3; 8 bases match TRBD2. The CDR3 has 19 residues. CDR1 and CDR2 (germline): SGHDT, YYEEEE. After removal of 2 bases from V and 1 base from J, the junction contained 15 bases not matched to a gene. The DNA for the CDR3 is TGTGCCAGCAGCTTTTACTCTAGCGGGCACTACGGCGGCACAGATACGCAGTATTTT. It encodes CASSFYSSGHYGGTDTQYF.

The genes are TRBV27 and TRBJ2-1; 10 bases match TRBD2. Germline V CDR1 and CDR2: MNHEY, SMNVEV (reference sequence). V lost 5 bases and J lost 7; bases outside the gene matches: 8. This CDR3 has 15 amino acids. The CDR3 protein is CASSPTPSGGNEQFF. The DNA of the CDR3 is TGTGCCAGCAGTCCCACCCCTAGCGGGGGAAATGAGCAGTTCTTC.

This chain connects TRBV10-3 to TRBJ1-5; 7 bases fit TRBD1. The J segment lost 0 bases and the V segment lost 6 bases, leaving 8 bases of the junction unmatched. Germline CDR1 is ENHRY and CDR2 is SYGVKD. CDR3 length equals 16 residues. The CDR3 DNA reads TGTGCCATCAGCGTCGGGACAGTTTATAGCAATCAGCCCCAGCATTTT. This encodes CAISVGTVYSNQPQHF.

V is TRBV4-2 and J is TRBJ2-5, with 10 bases identical to TRBD1. This CDR3 comprises 17 residues. V dropped 1 base and J dropped 4; count of bases not matched to a gene: 9. Germline CDR1 reads LGHNA; CDR2 reads YNFKEQ. CDR3 protein: CASSQGTKTGGRETQYF. The CDR3 DNA reads TGTGCCAGCAGCCAAGGAACCAAGACAGGGGGCAGAGAGACCCAGTACTTC.

The rearrangement links TRBV5-1 to TRBJ2-5, with D perhaps TRBD2 (6 bases). Germline lookup yields CDR1 SGHRS and CDR2 YFSETQ. The CDR3 is made up of 14 amino acids. The ends were cut back, 2 bases at V and 5 bases at J, with 13 bases in the middle. The CDR3 protein is CASSLNGGVETQYF. CDR3 nucleotides: TGCGCCAGCAGCTTAAACGGGGGAGTGGAGACCCAGTACTTC.

This chain links TRBV20-1 with TRBJ2-5, with TRBD2 matching 13 bases. The CDR3 is 19 amino acids. The V and J ends lost 3 bases and 2 bases, in that order; junction bases with no gene match: 15. Germline V gene data show CDR1 as DFQATT and CDR2 as SNEGSKA (reference sequence). This CDR3 is CSASITTSGGVRLQETQYF. The CDR3 DNA sequence: TGCAGTGCTAGTATCACTACTAGCGGGGGGGTTCGGCTACAAGAGACCCAGTACTTC.

As concerns this clone: One junction end disagrees with the germline gene, perhaps due to a read error. This same CDR3 is encoded by further DNA sequences in the sample. The genes are TRBV6-5 and TRBJ2-1; 8 bases fit TRBD2. The CDR3 is made up of 13 amino acids. Per the germline V gene, CDR1 is MNHEY and CDR2 is SVGAGI. The CDR3 nucleotides are TGTGCCAGCAGTTACTCCGGGACTAGAGAGCAATTCTTC. Protein product: CASSYSGTREQFF.

This clone was seen only once. V is TRBV7-6 and J is TRBJ1-4; D not certain. In germline, CDR1 is SGHVS, CDR2 FNYEAQ. V lost 1 base and J lost 0, with 12 bases in between. The CDR3 length is 17 residues. CDR3 in amino acids: CASSLGRARTTNEKLFF. Written as DNA, the CDR3 is TGTGCCAGCAGCTTAGGGCGAGCGCGAACAACTAATGAAAAACTGTTTTTT.

This clone occurred once. This chain uses TRBV5-1 with TRBJ1-4, with 12 bases matching TRBD1. Germline V CDR1 and CDR2: SGHRS, YFSETQ. This CDR3 is 17 amino acids long. V shed 4 bases and J 3 bases; nucleotides not matched to a gene: 7. CDR3 sequence (DNA): TGCGCCAGCAGCGTGGTGGGACAGGGGGCTTCTAATGAAAAACTGTTTTTT. It specifies CASSVVGQGASNEKLFF.

This sequence joins TRBV9 and TRBJ2-4; 8 bases are a match to TRBD1. This CDR3 comprises 13 residues. The V and J ends lost 4 bases and 8 bases, in that order; junction bases with no gene match: 5. Germline V gene lookup returns CDR1 SGDLS and CDR2 YYNGEE. The CDR3 DNA reads as TGTGCCAGCAGCCCTACAGGGGGGCACATTCAGTACTTC. Encoded protein: CASSPTGGHIQYF.

This chain links TRBV3-1 (or the pseudogene TRBV3-2) with TRBJ2-5, with TRBD2 identical over 10 bases. V trimming: 6 bases; J trimming: 5 bases; junction bases outside the gene matches: 9. The CDR3 loop spans 15 amino acids. Germline loops: CDR1 LGHDT, CDR2 YNNKEL (reference sequence). CDR3 amino acids: CASRDGRAGGETQYF. CDR3 in DNA: TGTGCCAGCAGAGACGGCCGAGCGGGAGGGGAGACCCAGTACTTC.

The chain is built from TRBV18 and TRBJ2-5; D not certain. V was trimmed by 3 bases and J by 2 bases, leaving 13 bases between them. CDR3 length equals 15 residues. Germline loops: CDR1 KGHSH, CDR2 LQKENI. CDR3 sequence: CASSPAQRIQETQYF. In DNA, the CDR3 is TGTGCCAGCTCACCCGCCCAGAGGATTCAAGAGACCCAGTACTTC.

The gene calls are TRBV27 and TRBJ2-2; D is undetermined. CDR3 length: 14 residues. V was trimmed by 5 bases and J by 6 bases, leaving 13 bases between them. Germline V gene lookup returns CDR1 MNHEY and CDR2 SMNVEV (reference sequence). CDR3 sequence (DNA): TGTGCCAGCAGTCCCTCAGCGTATTCCGGGGAGCTGTTTTTT. Its protein is CASSPSAYSGELFF.

The gene calls are TRBV28 and TRBJ2-7; D might be TRBD1 (6 bases). The V end was cut by 7 bases, the J end by 3 bases, with 19 bases between. The CDR3 covers 15 residues. Germline values: CDR1 MDHEN, CDR2 SYDVKM. The CDR3 DNA sequence: TGTGCCAGCACCAGCACCGGGACAAGGCACTACGAGCAGTACTTC. It translates to CASTSTGTRHYEQYF.

The V gene is TRBV5-6, the J gene TRBJ2-3; D is unresolved. CDR1 and CDR2 from the germline V gene are SGHDT and YYEEEE. The CDR3 is 13 residues long. V dropped 0 bases and J dropped 2 bases, with 4 bases sitting between them. CDR3 loop: CASSLAHTDTQYF. As DNA, the CDR3 is TGTGCCAGCAGCTTGGCACACACAGATACGCAGTATTTT.

The chain carries TRBV9 and TRBJ2-1; possibly TRBD2 for D (5 bases). Germline-derived CDR1 and CDR2 are SGDLS and YYNGEE. V shed 2 bases and J shed 4 bases, with 10 bases lying between them. The CDR3 runs to 14 residues. CDR3 amino acids: CASSVGSLYNEQFF. For the CDR3, the DNA is TGTGCCAGCAGCGTTGGGAGCCTGTACAATGAGCAGTTCTTC. Full variable domain (outside the CDR3, taken from reference TRBV9 and TRBJ2-1): DSGVTQTPKHLITATGQRVTLRCSPRSGDLSVYWYQQSLDQGLQFLIQYYNGEERAKGNILERFSAQQFPDLHSELNLSSLELGDSALYFCASSVGSLYNEQFFGPGTRLTVL.

The genes are TRBV9 and TRBJ2-4; D may be TRBD2 (6 bases). Germline loops: CDR1 SGDLS, CDR2 YYNGEE. CDR3 length: 13 amino acids. V shed 0 bases and J shed 8 bases, with 9 bases lying between them. CDR3 nucleotides: TGTGCCAGCAGCGTAGCGGAGGGCCACATTCAGTACTTC. It encodes CASSVAEGHIQYF.

This clone came up once. This sequence joins TRBV2 and TRBJ1-2; 7 bases are shared with TRBD1. The CDR3 loop spans 15 amino acids. The germline CDR1 and CDR2 sequences are SNHLY and FYNNEI. V was clipped by 6 bases and J by 3 bases; unmatched bases: 10. The CDR3 region has the DNA TGTGCCAGCAGAGCGCCCTTGACAGGGTACTATGGCTACACCTTC. It codes for CASRAPLTGYYGYTF. Full variable domain (remainder filled in from reference TRBV2 and TRBJ1-2): EPEVTQTPSHQVTQMGQEVILRCVPISNHLYFYWYRQILGQKVEFLVSFYNNEISEKSEIFDDQFSVERPDGSNFTLKIRSTKLEDSAMYFCASRAPLTGYYGYTFGSGTRLTVV.